Here is one T cell receptor beta chain with its context. Germline V gene data show CDR1 as SGHNT and CDR2 as YYREEE (reference sequence). Trimming shortened V by 0 bases and J by 1 base, and 16 bases separated the two germline ends. CDR3 length equals 17 residues. PCR was performed using 60 Vbeta and 13 Jbeta primers. TCRdb's table, derived via immunoSEQ multiplex PCR, lists solely in-frame clones and lacks some. The sample includes 150,000 to 200,000 clones, less than 75% of them seen just once. The data were obtained in a study of cytomegalovirus exposure and HLA in healthy donors. The TCR sequence derives from a girl aged 10 to 17 in good health and CMV-seronegative. V usage is TRBV5-4 and J usage is TRBJ1-1, with D uncertain. The sequenced sample was PBMCs. CDR3 nucleotides: TGTGCCAGCAGCTTGGGAGCCGGCGGGTTTGAGAACACTGAAGCTTTCTTT. Its protein product is CASSLGAGGFENTEAFF.